This TCR beta chain was captured by sequencing in a study of shared clonotypes between healthy human individuals (dated by TCRdb to the early 2020s). Regarding the complete study: The cohort included three men and two women between 18 and 49 years of age. For each donor, CD4 naive and CD4 memory were each given three plates, CD8 naive was given two plates, and CD8 memory was given one plate. To estimate repertoire size and how much clonotype sharing occurs between individuals, the study deeply sequenced the blood TCR repertoires of roughly 5 healthy adults. To increase sequencing depth and limit assay-specific biases, TCR repertoire library preparation and sequencing were carried out by different laboratories using diverse techniques. Leukapheresis yielded between about 0.8 and 8.9 billion PBMCs per donor.

This clone showed up just once. Its antigen specificity is not known. Per-base qualities were not stored, and no clone one base away is much larger. The paper as a whole reports these results and caveats: Estimated clonotype richness was generally larger for naive than for memory subsets. Pairwise subsampling led to the expectation that sequencing depth would affect the degree of clonotype sharing among donors. Sampling was restricted to blood, and TCR repertoires in tissue are likely to differ from TCR repertoires in blood. About 5% of naive CD4, approximately 3.7% of naive CD8, 2.3% of memory CD4, and 0.35% to 0.4% of memory CD8 clonotypes were shared across several donors. Clonotypes shared by all four sorted-subset donors showed higher generation probabilities than non-shared clonotypes. Rarefaction of sorted-subset datasets indicated incomplete sequencing despite the large sequencing depth. The genetic and exposure-history diversity represented was limited by the small number of donors.

Healthy HIV-negative adults with no recently reported acute infections or vaccinations were included as donors. Every donor was a Caucasian adult living in Nashville, Tennessee, USA. CD4+ T cells were enriched by magnetic negative selection, after which naive cells were positively selected on CD45RA and the negative fraction was taken as the memory subset. Blood was obtained by leukapheresis, after which PBMCs were separated by Ficoll-Histopaque density gradient centrifugation and cryopreserved in liquid nitrogen vapor phase. Analytical flow cytometry was used to check the purity and quantity of every magnetically sorted T cell population. From each sorted fraction, genomic DNA was isolated and quantified by UV absorbance on a Nanodrop 2000c. TCR CDR3 regions were amplified from genomic DNA by multiplex PCR using the deep immunoSEQ assay. Extracted genomic DNA from each cell subset was spread evenly across all wells of several immunoSEQ 96-well plates, with each plate serving as a replicate. For sorted subsets, approximately 200 ng of genomic DNA, equivalent to around 30,000 T cell genomes, went into each replicate PCR. Purified libraries were measured with a Qubit 3.0 fluorometer, size-checked on a Bioanalyzer 2100, and measured again with the KAPA Library Quantification kit. A separate single-read 150-cycle Illumina NextSeq 550 flow cell was used to sequence each immunoSEQ 96-well plate. Per the authors' processing: Because the immunoSEQ output held only junctional sequences and lacked quality scores, the filtering could not match the filtering applied to full-length reads. To assign V/J genes and CDR3, sequences were annotated against IMGT germline references using PyIR, a Python wrapper for IgBLAST v1.9. Any read was removed if the V/J assignment was weak (E-value above 1e-6), the CDR3 was missing, or the read contained stop codons, out-of-frame junctions, or ambiguous translated residues. V3J clonotypes were defined as sequences sharing the same inferred V gene, J gene, and CDR3 amino acid sequence. Percentage overlap between repertoires was computed as shared unique clonotypes divided by the size of the smaller repertoire. Richness of each repertoire was evaluated using RTK rarefaction, the Chao1 estimator, and Recon v2.1 estimates of unobserved clonotypes. Generation probabilities were computed with OLGA for all TCRbeta clonotypes obtained by the gDNA method from several donors. What TCRdb holds here is the immuneACCESS table cut down to in-frame rearrangements. Part of the clones is not present; checked against another copy, under half of the missing clones reflect an unresolved V gene, and the others are unexplained. Clone size and V and J calls were adopted from that table, with D and trimming inferred from the DNA. This sample comprises more than 1 million clones, 70% to 80% of them detected only once. The ten largest account for around 0.47% of the sample.

The sequence was obtained from a man aged 18 to 35 in good health. Some clones in this sample may be carry-over from other donors' samples. The sequenced sample was memory CD4+ T cells from PBMCs. The cell subset or site label for this specimen denotes: CD45RA-negative fraction.

This receptor has the CDR3 CASARPTGEETQYF. At the DNA level, the sequence is TGTGCTAGTGCCAGACCGACAGGAGAGGAGACCCAGTACTTC. The rearranged chain carries TRBV12-5 and TRBJ2-5, and the D gene may be TRBD1, 6 bases matching. Based on the germline V gene, the CDR1 and CDR2 sequences are LGHNT and FRNRAP. Spanning cysteine to phenylalanine, the CDR3 consists of 14 amino acids. Of the read, only the CDR3 DNA is kept; its 42 bases are in frame from base 1. The junction shows trimming of 7 bases on V and 5 bases on J, plus 17 bases between the germline ends.